This T cell receptor beta chain was obtained from a study of cytomegalovirus exposure and HLA in healthy donors. Comments on this clone: The target antigen is unknown.

Study-wide points: Presence/absence results assume similar sequencing depth per donor, which may not hold. For TCR beta chains, V- and J-gene trimming was later linked to a missense DCLRE1C variant.

The CDR3 runs 15 residues. Germline values: CDR1 LGHNT, CDR2 FRNRAP. Trimming cost V 6 bases and J 1 base; bases outside gene matches: 4. Primers included in the PCR were 60 Vbeta and 13 Jbeta primers. Source study methods: The count from a later analysis was 60 million to 85 million unique TCR beta chains, 9 million to 12 million of them shared. The repertoire was sequenced with immunoSEQ multiplex PCR; TCRdb's copy has only in-frame clones and lacks some. The V and J calls and clone size are taken from that table; D and trimming were inferred from the DNA. The sample has about 160,000 clones; around 77% are singletons.

Sequencing used PBMCs. The genes are TRBV12-5 and TRBJ1-2; 11 positions match TRBD1. This TCR was recovered from a man between 45 and 60 years old in good health and CMV-seropositive. The CDR3: CASGSGQGVNYGYTF. In DNA form, the CDR3 reads TGTGCTAGTGGCTCGGGACAGGGGGTTAACTATGGCTACACCTTC.